These T cell receptor beta chains were read from a single sample in a study of blood T cell repertoires in COVID-19. Repertoires were generated with immunoSEQ multiplex PCR, while TCRdb's copy carries only in-frame clones and drops some. In the table there are some 220,000 clones, around 80% of which are singletons. What was sequenced was peripheral blood. The receptors were sampled from a man aged 45 to 65 with active or convalescent COVID-19. The CDR3 runs from the conserved cysteine through the conserved F or W. The D gene is left open where the match is weak. The size of a clone is reported for some rows only, either as once, few or many, or as a class for expanded clones.

CDR3aa: CASSLEPRQNYNEQFF
CDR3nt: TGTGCCAGCAGCTTGGAGCCTCGACAGAACTACAATGAGCAGTTCTTC
abundance: .
d_gene: .
j_gene: TRBJ2-1
v_gene: TRBV5-6

CDR3aa: CASSFSAGGPYEQYF
CDR3nt: TGTGCCAGCAGTTTTTCAGCGGGAGGGCCCTACGAGCAGTACTTC
abundance: .
d_gene: TRBD2
j_gene: TRBJ2-7
v_gene: TRBV27

CDR3aa: CASEGQGGTHEQYF
CDR3nt: TGTGCCAGCGAAGGCCAGGGGGGAACCCACGAGCAGTACTTC
abundance: .
d_gene: .
j_gene: TRBJ2-7
v_gene: TRBV2

CDR3aa: CASSQDVGLAGEEQFF
CDR3nt: TGCGCCAGCAGCCAAGATGTGGGGCTAGCGGGAGAGGAGCAGTTCTTC
abundance: .
d_gene: TRBD2
j_gene: TRBJ2-1
v_gene: TRBV4-1

CDR3aa: CASRRQTSGNQPQHF
CDR3nt: TGTGCCAGCAGGAGACAGACTTCGGGCAATCAGCCCCAGCATTTT
abundance: .
d_gene: .
j_gene: TRBJ1-5
v_gene: TRBV28

CDR3aa: CAISDPGTDYEQFF
CDR3nt: TGTGCCATCAGTGACCCCGGGACAGACTATGAGCAGTTCTTC
abundance: .
d_gene: TRBD1
j_gene: TRBJ2-1
v_gene: TRBV10-3

CDR3aa: CASSLLQGSYNEQFF
CDR3nt: TGTGCCAGCAGCTTATTGCAGGGATCCTACAATGAGCAGTTCTTC
abundance: .
d_gene: .
j_gene: TRBJ2-1
v_gene: TRBV5-4

CDR3aa: CASSSHRVEQYF
CDR3nt: TGTGCCAGCAGCTCCCACAGGGTCGAGCAGTACTTC
abundance: .
d_gene: .
j_gene: TRBJ2-7
v_gene: TRBV11-2

CDR3aa: CASSQEGRLAQETQYF
CDR3nt: TGTGCCAGTAGTCAAGAGGGCCGACTAGCTCAAGAGACCCAGTACTTC
abundance: .
d_gene: TRBD2
j_gene: TRBJ2-5
v_gene: TRBV19

CDR3aa: CASSHRQGKDGEKLFF
CDR3nt: TGCGCCAGCTCTCACCGACAGGGCAAGGACGGAGAAAAACTGTTTTTT
abundance: .
d_gene: TRBD1
j_gene: TRBJ1-4
v_gene: TRBV5-1

CDR3aa: CASSQAGVNTGELFF
CDR3nt: TGCGCCAGCAGCCAAGCGGGGGTGAACACCGGGGAGCTGTTTTTT
abundance: .
d_gene: .
j_gene: TRBJ2-2
v_gene: TRBV4-1

CDR3aa: CASSLGINRNSPLHF
CDR3nt: TGCGCCAGCAGCTTGGGTATTAATCGGAATTCACCCCTCCACTTT
abundance: .
d_gene: .
j_gene: TRBJ1-6
v_gene: TRBV5-1

CDR3aa: CASSKRPGLAEYEQYF
CDR3nt: TGTGCCAGCAGCAAACGACCGGGACTAGCGGAATACGAGCAGTACTTC
abundance: .
d_gene: TRBD2
j_gene: TRBJ2-7
v_gene: TRBV11-1

CDR3aa: CASSSVMGGEGEQYF
CDR3nt: TGTGCCAGCAGCAGTGTCATGGGGGGGGAAGGGGAGCAGTACTTC
abundance: .
d_gene: TRBD2
j_gene: TRBJ2-7
v_gene: TRBV2

CDR3aa: CASSYTGGVKEDTQYF
CDR3nt: TGTGCCAGCAGTTACACAGGGGGCGTAAAAGAAGATACGCAGTATTTT
abundance: .
d_gene: TRBD1
j_gene: TRBJ2-3
v_gene: TRBV6-5

CDR3aa: CASSRTGETDTQYF
CDR3nt: TGCGCCAGCAGCCGGACAGGGGAGACAGATACGCAGTATTTT
abundance: .
d_gene: TRBD1
j_gene: TRBJ2-3
v_gene: TRBV5-1

CDR3aa: CASSHRLAGETQYF
CDR3nt: TGCGCCAGCAGCCATCGACTAGCGGGCGAGACCCAGTACTTC
abundance: .
d_gene: TRBD2
j_gene: TRBJ2-5
v_gene: TRBV4-3

CDR3aa: CASSPGNLNTIYF
CDR3nt: TGTGCCAGCAGCCCAGGAAACCTGAACACCATATATTTT
abundance: .
d_gene: .
j_gene: TRBJ1-3
v_gene: TRBV5-4

CDR3aa: CASSESGDGNTIYF
CDR3nt: TGTGCCAGCAGTGAATCGGGGGACGGAAACACCATATATTTT
abundance: .
d_gene: .
j_gene: TRBJ1-3
v_gene: TRBV2

CDR3aa: CASSQGGAGSYEQYF
CDR3nt: TGCGCCAGCAGCCAAGGAGGGGCCGGGAGCTACGAGCAGTACTTC
abundance: .
d_gene: .
j_gene: TRBJ2-7
v_gene: TRBV4-3

CDR3aa: CASSFLIPPGELEKLFF
CDR3nt: TGTGCCAGCAGTTTTTTGATCCCTCCAGGGGAATTAGAAAAACTGTTTTTT
abundance: .
d_gene: .
j_gene: TRBJ1-4
v_gene: TRBV27

CDR3aa: CASSESGGGGQETQYF
CDR3nt: TGTGCCAGCAGTGAATCAGGCGGGGGGGGCCAAGAGACCCAGTACTTC
abundance: .
d_gene: TRBD2
j_gene: TRBJ2-5
v_gene: TRBV25-1

CDR3aa: CASSLTGGDAEQYF
CDR3nt: TGTGCCAGCAGTTTAACGGGAGGGGACGCTGAGCAGTACTTC
abundance: .
d_gene: TRBD2
j_gene: TRBJ2-7
v_gene: TRBV27

CDR3aa: CASRNRGTGHYGYTF
CDR3nt: TGTGCCAGCAGGAACCGGGGTACAGGGCACTATGGCTACACCTTC
abundance: .
d_gene: .
j_gene: TRBJ1-2
v_gene: TRBV6-6

CDR3aa: CASRTEGGVGGYTF
CDR3nt: TGCGCCAGCAGGACTGAAGGGGGCGTTGGGGGCTACACCTTC
abundance: .
d_gene: TRBD1
j_gene: TRBJ1-2
v_gene: TRBV4-3

CDR3aa: CASSLLYGRANEQFF
CDR3nt: TGTGCCAGCAGCTTATTATACGGGAGGGCCAATGAGCAGTTCTTC
abundance: .
d_gene: TRBD2
j_gene: TRBJ2-1
v_gene: TRBV7-3

CDR3aa: CASSKYGRTDYNEQFF
CDR3nt: TGTGCCAGCAGCAAATACGGGAGAACGGATTACAATGAGCAGTTCTTC
abundance: once
d_gene: .
j_gene: TRBJ2-1
v_gene: TRBV27

CDR3aa: CASSSQSGGANTGELFF
CDR3nt: TGTGCCAGCAGTTCACAAAGCGGGGGGGCGAACACCGGGGAGCTGTTTTTT
abundance: .
d_gene: TRBD2
j_gene: TRBJ2-2
v_gene: TRBV28

CDR3aa: CASIPDNGGTQYF
CDR3nt: TGTGCCAGCATCCCGGACAACGGTGGGACCCAGTACTTC
abundance: .
d_gene: .
j_gene: TRBJ2-5
v_gene: TRBV6-2/TRBV6-3

CDR3aa: CASSFRRDEKLFF
CDR3nt: TGTGCCAGCAGTTTTCGACGGGATGAAAAACTGTTTTTT
abundance: .
d_gene: .
j_gene: TRBJ1-4
v_gene: TRBV27

CDR3aa: CASSLSGWGGESNEKLFF
CDR3nt: TGCGCCAGCAGCCTCAGCGGGTGGGGGGGCGAGTCTAATGAAAAACTGTTTTTT
abundance: .
d_gene: .
j_gene: TRBJ1-4
v_gene: TRBV4-3

CDR3aa: CASSRRDSANTGELFF
CDR3nt: TGTGCCAGCAGCCGCCGGGACAGCGCGAACACCGGGGAGCTGTTTTTT
abundance: .
d_gene: TRBD1
j_gene: TRBJ2-2
v_gene: TRBV3-1/TRBV3-2

CDR3aa: CASSPGQVYEQYF
CDR3nt: TGTGCCAGTTCTCCGGGACAGGTGTACGAGCAGTACTTC
abundance: .
d_gene: TRBD1
j_gene: TRBJ2-7
v_gene: TRBV2

CDR3aa: CASSEVRAQPQHF
CDR3nt: TGTGCCAGCAGTGAGGTCAGGGCTCAGCCCCAGCATTTT
abundance: .
d_gene: .
j_gene: TRBJ1-5
v_gene: TRBV6-1

CDR3aa: CASSRGDNYNEQFF
CDR3nt: TGTGCCAGCAGCAGAGGGGACAACTACAATGAGCAGTTCTTC
abundance: few
d_gene: .
j_gene: TRBJ2-1
v_gene: TRBV5-8

CDR3aa: CASSLAGGRNEKLFF
CDR3nt: TGTGCCAGCAGCTTGGCAGGGGGCAGGAATGAAAAACTGTTTTTT
abundance: .
d_gene: TRBD1
j_gene: TRBJ1-4
v_gene: TRBV7-8

CDR3aa: CSASGPLAGYTF
CDR3nt: TGCAGTGCTAGTGGCCCCCTGGCAGGCTACACCTTC
abundance: .
d_gene: .
j_gene: TRBJ1-2
v_gene: TRBV20-1

CDR3aa: CASTVRDRDNYGYTF
CDR3nt: TGTGCCAGCACTGTCCGGGACAGGGACAACTATGGCTACACCTTC
abundance: .
d_gene: TRBD1
j_gene: TRBJ1-2
v_gene: TRBV5-5

CDR3aa: CATSDRRTGPGEQFF
CDR3nt: TGTGCCACCAGTGACCGAAGGACAGGGCCTGGAGAGCAGTTCTTC
abundance: .
d_gene: TRBD1
j_gene: TRBJ2-1
v_gene: TRBV24-1

CDR3aa: CASSHYREETQYF
CDR3nt: TGTGCCAGCAGCCATTACAGGGAAGAGACCCAGTACTTC
abundance: once
d_gene: .
j_gene: TRBJ2-5
v_gene: TRBV6-5

CDR3aa: CASSYSRPGEGQPQHF
CDR3nt: TGTGCCAGCAGTTACTCGCGTCCAGGGGAGGGGCAGCCCCAGCATTTT
abundance: .
d_gene: .
j_gene: TRBJ1-5
v_gene: TRBV6-5

CDR3aa: CASSLPEQDGRSYNEQFF
CDR3nt: TGTGCCAGCAGCTTACCCGAGCAGGACGGGAGATCATACAATGAGCAGTTCTTC
abundance: .
d_gene: .
j_gene: TRBJ2-1
v_gene: TRBV11-2

CDR3aa: CASSPSTGGNYGYTF
CDR3nt: TGTGCCAGCAGCCCCTCGACAGGGGGTAACTATGGCTACACCTTC
abundance: .
d_gene: TRBD1
j_gene: TRBJ1-2
v_gene: TRBV9

CDR3aa: CASSQPDRANEKLFF
CDR3nt: TGCGCCAGCAGCCAACCCGACAGGGCTAATGAAAAACTGTTTTTT
abundance: .
d_gene: TRBD1
j_gene: TRBJ1-4
v_gene: TRBV4-1

CDR3aa: CASSYSYSTVNTEAFF
CDR3nt: TGTGCCAGCAGTTACTCTTACTCAACAGTGAACACTGAAGCTTTCTTT
abundance: once
d_gene: .
j_gene: TRBJ1-1
v_gene: TRBV6-5

CDR3aa: CASSELGQFGFF
CDR3nt: TGTGCCAGCAGTGAATTAGGACAGTTTGGGTTCTTC
abundance: .
d_gene: .
j_gene: TRBJ2-1
v_gene: TRBV6-1

CDR3aa: CASSLRPGGEQFF
CDR3nt: TGTGCCAGCAGCTTACGTCCCGGGGGTGAGCAGTTCTTC
abundance: .
d_gene: .
j_gene: TRBJ2-1
v_gene: TRBV7-3